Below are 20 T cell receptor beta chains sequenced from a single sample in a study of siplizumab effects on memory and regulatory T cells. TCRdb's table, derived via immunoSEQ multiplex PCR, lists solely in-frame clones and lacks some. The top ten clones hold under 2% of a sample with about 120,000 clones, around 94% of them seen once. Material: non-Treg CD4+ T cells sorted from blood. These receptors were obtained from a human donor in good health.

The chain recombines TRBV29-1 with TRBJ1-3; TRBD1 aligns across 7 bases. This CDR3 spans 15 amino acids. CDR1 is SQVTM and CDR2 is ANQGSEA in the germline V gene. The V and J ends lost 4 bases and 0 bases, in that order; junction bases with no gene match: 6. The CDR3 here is CSVAWGQSSGNTIYF. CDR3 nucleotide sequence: TGCAGCGTTGCATGGGGACAGAGCTCTGGAAACACCATATATTTT.

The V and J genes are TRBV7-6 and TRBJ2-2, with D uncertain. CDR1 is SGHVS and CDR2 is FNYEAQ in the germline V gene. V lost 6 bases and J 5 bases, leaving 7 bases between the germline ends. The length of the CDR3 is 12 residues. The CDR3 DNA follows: TGTGCCAGCAGGCTACTGACCGGGGAGCTGTTTTTT. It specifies CASRLLTGELFF.

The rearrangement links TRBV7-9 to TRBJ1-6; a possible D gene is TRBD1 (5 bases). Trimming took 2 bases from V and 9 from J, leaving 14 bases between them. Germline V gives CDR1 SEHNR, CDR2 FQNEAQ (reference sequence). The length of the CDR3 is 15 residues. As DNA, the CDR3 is TGTGCCAGCAGCTTAAGGGCAGGGTCAGTTTCACCCCTCCACTTT. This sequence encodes CASSLRAGSVSPLHF.

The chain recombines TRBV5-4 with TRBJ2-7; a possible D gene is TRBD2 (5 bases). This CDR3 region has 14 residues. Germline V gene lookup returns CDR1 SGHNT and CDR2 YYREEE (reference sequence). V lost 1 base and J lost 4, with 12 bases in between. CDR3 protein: CASSLLSGEYEQYF. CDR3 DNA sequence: TGTGCCAGCAGCTTGCTAAGCGGCGAGTACGAGCAGTACTTC.

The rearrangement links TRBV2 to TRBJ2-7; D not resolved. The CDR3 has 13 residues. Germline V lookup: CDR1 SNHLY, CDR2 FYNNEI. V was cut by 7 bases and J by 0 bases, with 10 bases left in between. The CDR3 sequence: CASNVRSSYEQYF. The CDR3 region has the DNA TGTGCCAGCAACGTGAGGAGCTCCTACGAGCAGTACTTC.

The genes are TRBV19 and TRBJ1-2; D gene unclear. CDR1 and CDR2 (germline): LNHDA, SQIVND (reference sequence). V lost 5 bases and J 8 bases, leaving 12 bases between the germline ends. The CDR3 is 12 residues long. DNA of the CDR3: TGTGCCAGTAGTGGGATATACTGGGGCTACACCTTC. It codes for CASSGIYWGYTF.

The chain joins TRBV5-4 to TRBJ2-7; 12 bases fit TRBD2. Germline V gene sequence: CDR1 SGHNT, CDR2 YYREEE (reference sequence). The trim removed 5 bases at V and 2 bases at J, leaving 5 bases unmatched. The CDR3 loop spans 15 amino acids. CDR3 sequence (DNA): TGTGCCAGCAGTTCGGGACTAGCGGGTACCTACGAGCAGTACTTC. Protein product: CASSSGLAGTYEQYF.

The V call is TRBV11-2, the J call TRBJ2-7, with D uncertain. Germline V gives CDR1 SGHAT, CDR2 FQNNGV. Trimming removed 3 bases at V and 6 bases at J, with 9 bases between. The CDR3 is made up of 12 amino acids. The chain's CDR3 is CASSFDTPEQYF. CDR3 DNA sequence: TGTGCCAGCAGCTTCGATACCCCCGAGCAGTACTTC.

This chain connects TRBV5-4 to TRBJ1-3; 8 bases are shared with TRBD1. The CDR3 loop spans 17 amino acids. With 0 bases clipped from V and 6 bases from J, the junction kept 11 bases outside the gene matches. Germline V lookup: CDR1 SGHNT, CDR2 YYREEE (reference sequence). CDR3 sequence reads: CASSLGSQGALSNTIYF. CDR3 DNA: TGTGCCAGCAGCTTGGGAAGTCAGGGGGCGCTGTCAAACACCATATATTTT.

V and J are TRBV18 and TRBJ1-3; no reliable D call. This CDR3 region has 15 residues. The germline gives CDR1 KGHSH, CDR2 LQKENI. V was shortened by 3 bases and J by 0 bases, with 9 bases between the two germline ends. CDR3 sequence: CASSPLGSSGNTIYF. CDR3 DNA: TGTGCCAGCTCACCCCTTGGTAGCTCTGGAAACACCATATATTTT.

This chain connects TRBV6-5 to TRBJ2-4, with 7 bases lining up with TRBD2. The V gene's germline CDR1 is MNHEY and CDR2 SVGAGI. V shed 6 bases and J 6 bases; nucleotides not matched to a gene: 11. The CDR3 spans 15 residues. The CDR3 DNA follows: TGTGCCAGCAGCCGGGAGGCGGGTGGTAGAAACATTCAGTACTTC. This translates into CASSREAGGRNIQYF.

In DNA, the CDR3 is TGTGCCAGTAGTATTAAGACAGGGGGTAACTATGGCTACACCTTC. Translated, it gives CASSIKTGGNYGYTF. V gene TRBV19 combines with J gene TRBJ1-2, with 9 bases matching TRBD1. Per germline, CDR1 LNHDA and CDR2 SQIVND (reference sequence). The CDR3 is 15 amino acids. Trimming at V came to 3 bases and at J to 1 base, leaving 3 bases not matched to a gene.

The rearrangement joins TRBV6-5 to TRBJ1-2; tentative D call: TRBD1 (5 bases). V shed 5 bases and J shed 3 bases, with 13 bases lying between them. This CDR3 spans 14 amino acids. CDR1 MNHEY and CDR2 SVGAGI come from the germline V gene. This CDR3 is CASSAGGADYGYTF. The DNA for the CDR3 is TGTGCCAGCAGTGCGGGCGGGGCGGACTATGGCTACACCTTC.

CDR3: CASSFPPGQNYGYTF. CDR3 nucleotides: TGTGCCAGCAGCTTTCCGCCGGGACAGAACTATGGCTACACCTTC. The V call is TRBV5-6, the J call TRBJ1-2, with TRBD1 matching over 7 bases. V was pared by 2 bases and J by 2 bases, with 6 bases of the junction left unmatched. Per germline, CDR1 SGHDT and CDR2 YYEEEE. The CDR3 consists of 15 residues.

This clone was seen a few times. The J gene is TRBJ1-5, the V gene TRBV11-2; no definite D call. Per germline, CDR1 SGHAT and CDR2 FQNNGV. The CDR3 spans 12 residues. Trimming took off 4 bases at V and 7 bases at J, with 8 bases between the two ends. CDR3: CASSSSGQPQHF. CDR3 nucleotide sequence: TGTGCCAGCAGCTCCTCGGGACAGCCCCAGCATTTT.

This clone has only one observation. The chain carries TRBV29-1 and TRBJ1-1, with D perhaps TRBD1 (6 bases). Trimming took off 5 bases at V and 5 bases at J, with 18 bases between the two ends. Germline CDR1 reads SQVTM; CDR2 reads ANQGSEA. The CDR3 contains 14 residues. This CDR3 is CSVRRVRGVTEAFF. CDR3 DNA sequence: TGCAGCGTTAGGCGAGTGAGGGGGGTTACTGAAGCTTTCTTT. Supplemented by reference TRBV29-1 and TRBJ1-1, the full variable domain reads SAVISQKPSRDICQRGTSLTIQCQVDSQVTMMFWYRQQPGQSLTLIATANQGSEATYESGFVIDKFPISRPNLTFSTLTVSNMSPEDSSIYLCSVRRVRGVTEAFFGQGTRLTVV.

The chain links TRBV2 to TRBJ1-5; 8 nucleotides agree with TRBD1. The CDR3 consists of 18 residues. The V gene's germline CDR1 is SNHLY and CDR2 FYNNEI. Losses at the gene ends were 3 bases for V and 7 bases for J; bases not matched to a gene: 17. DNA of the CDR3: TGTGCCAGCAGTGAGCAGGGGACAGGAAGAGGGGCTCGGCAGCCCCAGCATTTT. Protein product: CASSEQGTGRGARQPQHF.

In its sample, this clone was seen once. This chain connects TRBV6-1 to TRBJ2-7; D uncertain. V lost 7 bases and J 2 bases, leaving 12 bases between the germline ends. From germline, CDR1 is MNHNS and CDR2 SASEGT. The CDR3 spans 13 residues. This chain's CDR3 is CASTRTGPYEQYF. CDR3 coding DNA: TGTGCCAGCACACGGACCGGCCCCTACGAGCAGTACTTC.

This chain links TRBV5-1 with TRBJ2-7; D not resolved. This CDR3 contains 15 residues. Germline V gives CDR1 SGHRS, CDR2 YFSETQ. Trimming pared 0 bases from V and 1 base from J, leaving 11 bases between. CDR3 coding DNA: TGCGCCAGCAGCTTGGAGGGCCGGGTGTCCTACGAGCAGTACTTC. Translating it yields CASSLEGRVSYEQYF.

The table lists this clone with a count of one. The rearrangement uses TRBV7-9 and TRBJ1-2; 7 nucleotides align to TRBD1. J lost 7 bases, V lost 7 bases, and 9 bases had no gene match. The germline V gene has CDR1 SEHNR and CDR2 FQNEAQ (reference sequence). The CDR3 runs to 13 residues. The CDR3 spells CASKEGQGGGYTF. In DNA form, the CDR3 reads TGTGCCAGCAAGGAGGGGCAGGGGGGTGGCTACACCTTC.